The clone carrying this T cell receptor beta chain was seen just once. This sample was included in a study of control samples from healthy donors and cancer patients. Libraries were prepared by immunoSEQ multiplex PCR; TCRdb keeps only in-frame clonotypes and omits some of them. The sample holds tens of thousands of clones, about 91% seen once. Source material: PBMCs. This clonotype was obtained from a man aged 25-40 years with colorectal cancer.

This chain's CDR3 is CASSQQTGFNSPLHF. In nucleotides, the CDR3 is TGTGCCAGCAGCCAGCAGACAGGATTTAATTCACCCCTCCACTTT. This chain links TRBV4-2 with TRBJ1-6; tentatively, D is TRBD1 (6 bases). Germline loops: CDR1 LGHNA, CDR2 YNFKEQ. V lost 3 bases and J 6 bases, leaving 12 bases between the germline ends. The CDR3 spans 15 residues.